This is a list of T cell receptor beta chains from one sample in a study of CD8 T cells in Susac syndrome. TCRdb itself ran the immunoSEQ multiplex PCR reads through MiXCR, one entry per CDR3 protein. The table has under 95,000 distinct CDR3 sequences, about 95% seen once. Sequencing was done on a sample of CD8+ T cells from PBMCs. The receptors derive from a human donor with Susac syndrome. Both conserved end residues are part of each CDR3. A D gene is named only where the DNA matches it firmly. Some rows have no size entry. The others give once, few or many, or a class for an expanded clone.

v_call	clone_size	d_call	j_call	cdr3_nt	cdr3_aa
TRBV20-1	-	TRBD2	TRBJ2-1	TGCAGTGCTACCCCGGGACTAGCGGGATACAATGAGCAGTTCTTC	CSATPGLAGYNEQFF
TRBV18	-	-	TRBJ2-7	TGTGCCAGCTCATTCGTTGGGACACTACGGGACGAGCAGTACTTC	CASSFVGTLRDEQYF
TRBV3-1	-	TRBD2	TRBJ2-1	TGTGCCAGCAGCCAAGATCTAGCGGTGTCCTACAATGAGCAGTTCTTC	CASSQDLAVSYNEQFF
TRBV9	-	-	TRBJ1-2	TGTGCCAGCAGCTCAGATTCGGGACTTAACTATGGCTACACCTTC	CASSSDSGLNYGYTF
TRBV27	-	TRBD2	TRBJ2-5	TGTGCCAGCAGTAGCGGGACCCAAGAGACCCAGTACTTC	CASSSGTQETQYF
TRBV5-1	-	TRBD2	TRBJ2-1	TGCGCCAGCCGGGAGGGGAATTACAATGAGCAGTTCTTC	CASREGNYNEQFF
TRBV13	-	TRBD1	TRBJ2-7	TGTGCCAGCAGCTCTTCCGGGACAGGGCGACTCTACGAGCAGTACTTC	CASSSSGTGRLYEQYF
TRBV5-6	once	TRBD1	TRBJ1-1	TGTGCCAGCAGTCCGGGACAGGCTGAAGCTTTCTTT	CASSPGQAEAFF
TRBV5-1	-	-	TRBJ1-2	TGCGCCAGCAGCCCCGGGACGGAATATGGCTACACCTTC	CASSPGTEYGYTF
TRBV30	-	-	TRBJ1-1	TGTGCCTGGTACGAGGTTGGCACTGAAGCTTTCTTT	CAWYEVGTEAFF
TRBV20-1	-	-	TRBJ2-2	TGCAGTGCTAGACCAGAGAACACCGGGGAGCTGTTTTTT	CSARPENTGELFF
TRBV6-5	-	-	TRBJ2-1	TGTGCCAGCAGTCCCCCGGGACGGTTAAATGAGCAGTTCTTC	CASSPPGRLNEQFF
TRBV20-1	once	-	TRBJ2-4	TGCAGTGCTCGTACCTCAGCGGAGGAGGATTTAATCCTTAGAGACATTCAGTACTTC	CSARTSAEEDLILRDIQYF
TRBV30	-	-	TRBJ2-7	TGTGCCTGGAGGCATACAGGGTTTAAGCAGTACTTC	CAWRHTGFKQYF
TRBV7-9	-	TRBD1	TRBJ2-1	TGTGCCAGCAGCTCCTCCCTTGACAGGGTCACCTACAATGAGCAGTTCTTC	CASSSSLDRVTYNEQFF
TRBV12-5	-	-	TRBJ1-1	TGTGCTCCTCGGATCCCTGAAGCTTTCTTT	CAPRIPEAFF
TRBV13	-	-	TRBJ2-7	TGTGCCAGCAGCTTAGGAGGGATGGGCGAGCAGTACTTC	CASSLGGMGEQYF
TRBV19	-	-	TRBJ1-5	TGTGCCAGTAGTCTAAGGGAGTTCAATCAGCCCCAGCATTTT	CASSLREFNQPQHF
TRBV29-1	-	-	TRBJ2-3	TGCAGCGTTGAGAACAGGGTTAAGGATACGCAGTATTTT	CSVENRVKDTQYF
TRBV20-1	-	TRBD1	TRBJ1-5	TGCAGTGCTAGAGAGGGACAGGGAATAAATCAGCCCCAGCATTTT	CSAREGQGINQPQHF